The present T cell receptor (beta chain) was sequenced within a study of blood T cell repertoires in COVID-19. Overall study: COVID-19 samples collected from the United States, Italy and Spain covered acute and convalescent phases.

In the original processing: Amplification of reference gene primers provided the estimated nucleated cell counts. Repertoires were generated with immunoSEQ multiplex PCR, while TCRdb's copy carries only in-frame clones and drops some. Clone size and V and J calls were adopted from that table, with D and trimming inferred from the DNA. The table shows a few hundred thousand clones, with around nine tenths occurring only once. This clone was observed a few times. This CDR3 contains 15 residues. Germline CDR1 and CDR2: ENHRY and SYGVKD. Trimming took off 6 bases at V and 0 bases at J, with 15 bases between the two ends.

The sample taken for sequencing was peripheral blood. The chain links TRBV10-3 to TRBJ2-7; a possible D gene is TRBD1 (5 bases). This sequence was found in a man at least 80 years old with acute or convalescent COVID-19. CDR3: CAIRTASSASYEQYF. CDR3 bases: TGTGCCATCAGGACAGCCTCTTCAGCCTCCTACGAGCAGTACTTC.